A selection of T cell receptor beta chains follows, all from one sample in a study of monozygotic twins with inflammatory bowel disease. TCRdb re-called the 5' RACE reads and shows each CDR3 protein once, DNA omitted. Here the sample table reports about 450,000 distinct CDR3 sequences. Sequenced input: blood. These receptors were taken from a human donor with ulcerative colitis or Crohn's disease, or a healthy co-twin of an affected twin (not recorded which). CDR3s include the opening cysteine and the closing phenylalanine or tryptophan.

CASSSYEDRANEQYF	TRBV7-9	TRBJ2-7
CAIGPGTGRLTEAFF	TRBV27	TRBJ1-1
CAWSQPPNEQFF	TRBV30	TRBJ2-1
CASSQLEALQYF	TRBV7-2	TRBJ2-3
CASRNSSYEQYF	TRBV5-1	TRBJ2-7
CASSPSGTTSYEQYF	TRBV4-1	TRBJ2-7
CASRTGGSSSNQPQHF	TRBV12-3/TRBV12-4	TRBJ1-5
CASSTGSGGITDTQYF	TRBV11-2	TRBJ2-3
CASSGDGRYGYTF	TRBV6-1	TRBJ1-2
CASSFRGRDYGYTF	TRBV12-3/TRBV12-4	TRBJ1-2
CASRGQGSPHLYF	TRBV2	TRBJ2-7
CSAQEQGAREKLFF	TRBV20-1	TRBJ1-4
CASSLTIQGENYNSPLHF	TRBV18	TRBJ1-6
CASSWDQRDTEAFF	TRBV6-5	TRBJ1-1
CASSTPPQGGGYGYTF	TRBV7-2	TRBJ1-2
CASSLAGSGSTGELFF	TRBV5-1	TRBJ2-2
CASSFRTSGTAGEQFF	TRBV7-9	TRBJ2-1
CASSLARKNEQFF	TRBV27	TRBJ2-1
CASRGDGGYEQYF	TRBV2	TRBJ2-7
CAISEFNVGDLLNNEQFF	TRBV10-3	TRBJ2-1
CASSGSGGRTGELFF	TRBV25-1	TRBJ2-2
CASSLLASGILHNEQFF	TRBV27	TRBJ2-1
CASSQGERTEAFF	TRBV4-3	TRBJ1-1
CASSEAWPTEAFF	TRBV6-1	TRBJ1-1
CSARRGASGDYEQYF	TRBV20-1	TRBJ2-7
CASMRQGYSEAFF	TRBV12-3/TRBV12-4	TRBJ1-1
CASSFTAGTGDSNYGYTF	TRBV12-3/TRBV12-4	TRBJ1-2
CASSLEVYNEQFF	TRBV11-2	TRBJ2-1
CATSTEKGVSPLHF	TRBV15	TRBJ1-6
CASSYIGGHSSYEQYF	TRBV7-2	TRBJ2-7
CASSQDLSNQPQHF	TRBV4-2	TRBJ1-5
CASRHAAVGPQHF	TRBV6-5	TRBJ1-5
CASSELTGLGYEQYF	TRBV2	TRBJ2-7
CASSSGTGTASTDTQYF	TRBV5-1	TRBJ2-3
CASSPLGVDYGYTF	TRBV4-1	TRBJ1-2
CASSILYPIGGGSYNEQFF	TRBV12-3/TRBV12-4	TRBJ2-1
CASRTQRELDTQYF	TRBV28	TRBJ2-3
CASSFRTSGISSYNEQFF	TRBV11-2	TRBJ2-1
CASSPGGHRNLHF	TRBV7-2	TRBJ1-6
CSVGTGIYEQYF	TRBV29-1	TRBJ2-7
CASSLEAGEDQPQHF	TRBV7-6	TRBJ1-5
CASSLRGADTEAFF	TRBV12-3/TRBV12-4	TRBJ1-1
CASSLEVRSSGNTIYF	TRBV12-3/TRBV12-4	TRBJ1-3
CASSLTSRSGIEQFF	TRBV28	TRBJ2-1
CASSQQLPGQAEDRISPLHF	TRBV4-3	TRBJ1-6
CASSVGQEGQTQYF	TRBV9	TRBJ2-5
CASSFYRDPPSEQYF	TRBV12-3/TRBV12-4	TRBJ2-7
CASSFWTSPETQYF	TRBV7-2	TRBJ2-5
CASSPESNSAMNIQYF	TRBV18	TRBJ2-4